The rows below give T cell receptor beta chains drawn from one sample of a study of cytomegalovirus exposure and HLA in healthy donors. Sequenced by immunoSEQ multiplex PCR; TCRdb stores in-frame clones only, minus some. The sample has over 150,000 clones; 65% to 85% are singletons. Sequenced input: PBMCs. The source is a woman in her 40s in good health and CMV-seropositive. CDR3s include the opening cysteine and the closing phenylalanine or tryptophan. D genes are given only for firm matches. For some rows the clone size is stated as once, few or many, or as a class when expanded; others skip it.

clone_size	d_call	v_call	j_call	cdr3_aa	cdr3_nt
.	.	TRBV5-1	TRBJ2-3	CASSLDSRTDTQYF	TGCGCCAGCAGCTTGGATTCCCGGACAGATACGCAGTATTTT
.	TRBD1	TRBV6-1	TRBJ2-7	CASSEAGQGWYEQYF	TGTGCCAGCAGTGAAGCTGGACAGGGTTGGTACGAGCAGTACTTC
.	TRBD1	TRBV19	TRBJ2-2	CASSGTGGYGELFF	TGTGCCAGTAGCGGGACAGGGGGCTACGGGGAGCTGTTTTTT
.	.	TRBV6-5	TRBJ1-1	CASSLRVTGGTEAFF	TGTGCCAGCAGTTTGCGGGTCACCGGAGGGACTGAAGCTTTCTTT
.	.	TRBV28	TRBJ2-5	CASWGTRGVETQYF	TGTGCCAGCTGGGGGACCCGCGGGGTGGAGACCCAGTACTTC
few	.	TRBV7-8	TRBJ1-1	CASSLGGEGNTEAFF	TGTGCCAGCAGCTTAGGAGGGGAGGGTAACACTGAAGCTTTCTTT
.	TRBD1	TRBV29-1	TRBJ2-6	CSVEGVGQGATNVLTF	TGCAGCGTTGAAGGGGTAGGGCAGGGGGCGACCAACGTCCTGACTTTC
few	.	TRBV7-2	TRBJ1-2	CASSLDSFGGYTF	TGTGCCAGCAGCTTGGACTCCTTCGGGGGCTACACCTTC
.	.	TRBV7-6	TRBJ2-7	CASSATGSYEQYF	TGTGCCAGCAGCGCCACGGGGTCGTACGAGCAGTACTTC
.	TRBD1	TRBV7-2	TRBJ1-6	CASSTQGAMEPLHF	TGTGCCAGCAGTACACAGGGGGCCATGGAACCCCTCCACTTT
few	TRBD2	TRBV7-8	TRBJ2-5	CASSLSGRATSGNRTQYF	TGTGCCAGCAGCTTAAGTGGGCGGGCGACTAGCGGGAATAGGACCCAGTACTTC
.	.	TRBV7-9	TRBJ2-7	CASSLVLAQGWGEQYF	TGTGCCAGCAGCTTAGTATTGGCTCAGGGGTGGGGCGAGCAGTACTTC
.	.	TRBV30	TRBJ1-1	CAWSVQGTEAFF	TGTGCCTGGAGTGTCCAGGGAACTGAAGCTTTCTTT
.	.	TRBV5-5	TRBJ1-1	CASSFVAADRKAFF	TGTGCCAGCAGCTTTGTAGCGGCAGACAGAAAAGCTTTCTTT
.	TRBD1	TRBV5-1	TRBJ1-1	CASSLAAGGLDTEAFF	TGCGCCAGCAGCTTGGCTGCAGGGGGCTTGGACACTGAAGCTTTCTTT
.	.	TRBV11-2	TRBJ2-2	CASSLSGRGSTGELFF	TGTGCCAGCAGCTTAAGTGGACGGGGTTCCACCGGGGAGCTGTTTTTT
few	.	TRBV7-9	TRBJ1-5	CASSSGNQPQHF	TGTGCCAGCAGCTCGGGGAATCAGCCCCAGCATTTT
.	.	TRBV27	TRBJ2-3	CASSFSLVSGSTDTQYF	TGTGCCAGCAGTTTCTCTCTGGTTAGCGGAAGCACAGATACGCAGTATTTT
.	TRBD1	TRBV7-9	TRBJ2-7	CASSLRGTGYYEQYF	TGTGCCAGCAGCTTAAGGGGGACAGGGTACTACGAGCAGTACTTC
.	.	TRBV7-9	TRBJ1-1	CASSDLDTPWGAEAFF	TGTGCCAGCAGCGACCTTGACACCCCCTGGGGAGCTGAAGCTTTCTTT
.	TRBD1	TRBV7-2	TRBJ1-1	CASRAGGTEAFF	TGTGCCAGCAGGGCAGGGGGCACTGAAGCTTTCTTT
few	TRBD1	TRBV6-5	TRBJ1-1	CASSLQGRAFF	TGTGCCAGCAGCCTACAGGGGAGAGCTTTCTTT
.	TRBD1	TRBV6-5	TRBJ1-4	CASSYGDRVNEKLFF	TGTGCCAGCAGTTATGGGGACAGGGTTAATGAAAAACTGTTTTTT
.	.	TRBV7-2	TRBJ2-4	CASSLMTVAKNIQYF	TGTGCCAGCAGCTTAATGACAGTAGCCAAAAACATTCAGTACTTC
few	TRBD2	TRBV6-5	TRBJ2-5	CASSYRGREETQYF	TGTGCCAGCAGTTACAGAGGGAGGGAAGAGACCCAGTACTTC
.	.	TRBV6-5	TRBJ1-4	CASSYTRDNEKLFF	TGTGCCAGCAGTTACACCCGGGATAATGAAAAACTGTTTTTT
.	TRBD1	TRBV5-1	TRBJ2-2	CASSTGQTNTGELFF	TGCGCCAGCAGCACGGGACAGACGAACACCGGGGAGCTGTTTTTT
.	TRBD2	TRBV9	TRBJ2-1	CASSVAPSGRGLDNEQFF	TGTGCCAGCAGCGTAGCGCCTAGCGGGAGAGGCTTGGACAATGAGCAGTTCTTC
.	TRBD2	TRBV27	TRBJ2-1	CASSPGGGAYNEQFF	TGTGCCAGCAGCCCCGGCGGGGGGGCCTACAATGAGCAGTTCTTC
.	.	TRBV11-3	TRBJ2-7	CASSAVVPEQYF	TGTGCCAGCAGCGCCGTAGTCCCCGAGCAGTACTTC
few	.	TRBV4-3	TRBJ1-5	CASSQDVSGDQPQHF	TGCGCCAGCAGCCAAGATGTGTCAGGGGATCAGCCCCAGCATTTT
.	TRBD2	TRBV2	TRBJ2-3	CASRTSGSTDTQYF	TGTGCCAGCCGGACTAGCGGGAGCACAGATACGCAGTATTTT
.	.	TRBV5-4	TRBJ2-1	CASSHEGWNEQFF	TGTGCCAGCAGCCACGAGGGCTGGAATGAGCAGTTCTTC
.	TRBD1	TRBV7-9	TRBJ2-1	CASSSDRADNEQFF	TGTGCCAGCAGCTCGGACAGGGCGGACAATGAGCAGTTCTTC
.	TRBD1	TRBV27	TRBJ1-5	CASSPRDRRNQPQHF	TGTGCCAGCAGTCCCCGGGACAGACGCAATCAGCCCCAGCATTTT
once	TRBD1	TRBV19	TRBJ1-4	CASSGTGGGLGKLFF	TGTGCCAGTAGTGGGACAGGGGGAGGTTTGGGAAAACTGTTTTTT
.	.	TRBV7-2	TRBJ2-7	CASSLGQGWYEQYF	TGTGCCAGCAGCTTAGGTCAGGGGTGGTACGAGCAGTACTTC
.	.	TRBV7-2	TRBJ2-2	CASRSGLNTGELFF	TGTGCCAGCAGGTCAGGGTTGAACACCGGGGAGCTGTTTTTT
.	.	TRBV9	TRBJ1-2	CASSAQGLNGYTF	TGTGCCAGCAGCGCTCAGGGGTTAAATGGCTACACCTTC
.	.	TRBV6-6	TRBJ1-2	CASSTGSATGYTF	TGTGCCAGCAGTACCGGGAGCGCTACTGGCTACACCTTC
.	.	TRBV6-5	TRBJ1-5	CASSYSGGGQPQHF	TGTGCCAGCAGTTACTCGGGGGGAGGTCAGCCCCAGCATTTT
few	TRBD2	TRBV7-6	TRBJ2-2	CASGLAGDTGELFF	TGTGCCAGCGGACTAGCGGGGGACACCGGGGAGCTGTTTTTT
.	TRBD2	TRBV5-1	TRBJ2-3	CASSFGLAGGEDTQYF	TGCGCCAGCAGCTTTGGACTAGCGGGAGGGGAAGATACGCAGTATTTT
.	.	TRBV6-4	TRBJ2-3	CASSEREGTDTQYF	TGTGCCAGCAGTGAAAGAGAGGGCACAGATACGCAGTATTTT
few	TRBD2	TRBV7-9	TRBJ2-1	CASRGGREVYNEQFF	TGTGCCAGCAGGGGAGGGCGGGAGGTCTACAATGAGCAGTTCTTC
once	TRBD1	TRBV6-1	TRBJ2-7	CASSEALGQGGYEQYF	TGTGCCAGCAGTGAAGCGCTAGGACAGGGAGGCTACGAGCAGTACTTC
once	.	TRBV6-5	TRBJ2-3	CATSLTSTDTQYF	TGTGCCACGTCCCTTACTAGCACAGATACGCAGTATTTT
.	.	TRBV19	TRBJ1-4	CASKKGFFSGQKNEKLFF	TGTGCCAGTAAGAAAGGGTTTTTTAGCGGGCAGAAGAATGAAAAACTGTTTTTT
few	TRBD1	TRBV5-1	TRBJ1-5	CASSVGTGYQPQHF	TGCGCCAGCAGCGTTGGGACAGGGTACCAGCCCCAGCATTTT
once	.	TRBV4-3	TRBJ2-7	CASSQALNGGDEQYF	TGCGCCAGCAGCCAAGCCCTTAATGGGGGCGACGAGCAGTACTTC
.	TRBD1	TRBV6-1	TRBJ2-5	CASSERRGQGKETQYF	TGTGCCAGCAGTGAAAGAAGGGGACAGGGTAAAGAGACCCAGTACTTC
.	TRBD1	TRBV6-5	TRBJ2-1	CASRRGTGGNEQFF	TGTGCCAGCAGACGGGGGACAGGAGGCAATGAGCAGTTCTTC
.	TRBD1	TRBV27	TRBJ2-3	CASCTGGTDTQYF	TGTGCCAGCTGTACAGGGGGAACAGATACGCAGTATTTT
.	TRBD1	TRBV7-2	TRBJ1-2	CASSSDREYGYTF	TGTGCCAGCAGCTCGGACAGGGAATATGGCTACACCTTC
few	TRBD2	TRBV4-1	TRBJ2-5	CASSPVAGASVGETQYF	TGCGCCAGCAGCCCCGTAGCGGGGGCCTCAGTAGGGGAGACCCAGTACTTC